The present entry profiles one T cell receptor beta chain with its context. What this receptor recognizes is not known. No base-level quality is on record; no much larger clone is a single base apart. In total, approximately 700 healthy bone marrow donors made up the cohort. All cohort members were sampled while nominally healthy, although unrecorded immune exposures were likely present. The donor tested CMV seropositive, placing the donor among the 250 to 350 seropositive members of the cohort. Every donor gave a peripheral blood sample, and the peripheral blood mononuclear cells from that sample were used for TCR beta sequencing. Genomic DNA was extracted from the blood cell samples with the Qiagen DNeasy Blood Extraction Kit. V drops 4 bases and J drops 9 bases, leaving 29 bases in between. The CDR3 holds 18 amino acids from the cysteine to the phenylalanine. The only DNA kept is the CDR3, 54 bases in frame from the first base. As encoded in the germline V gene, CDR1 is SGHRS while CDR2 is YFSETQ.

The library was prepared using the immunoSEQ multiplex PCR assay. The multiplex PCR relied on a mix of 60 forward primers for TCR Vbeta segments and 13 reverse primers for TCR Jbeta segments. The CDR3 region of rearranged TCR beta genes was amplified from genomic DNA by a multiplex PCR assay. The Illumina HiSeq System was used to sequence the amplified TCR beta libraries as 87-base-pair reads. As for the original processing: A later analysis counted 75 million to 100 million unique TCR beta chains across the 600 to 850 repertoires, and some 12 million of these chains were shared by at least two donors. Raw reads were error-corrected and collapsed into unique sequences by a nearest-neighbor algorithm in which closely related sequences were merged to remove PCR and sequencing errors. To assign V, D and J gene segments, CDR3 sequences were aligned to IMGT reference sequences. For a sequence to be retained, a match of at least six nucleotides to both a V gene segment and a J gene segment was required. Rearrangements were called productive when the CDR3 lacked stop codons and stayed in frame with V and J; all others were non-productive. Following IMGT convention, CDR3 was defined as the stretch from the second conserved V-encoded cysteine to the conserved J-encoded phenylalanine. The earlier analysis of about 590 of the donors excluded sequences that lacked an unambiguous match to a single V gene segment. In an earlier analysis of 587 of the donors, V segments were called functional above 56.7% productive rearrangements and were called segregating when the between-donor standard deviation exceeded 5%. A statistical classification framework was developed to diagnose cytomegalovirus status using the catalog of TCR beta chain sequences. V and J gene assignment, in a later analysis, came from comparing TCR nucleotide sequences with IMGT/GENE-DB human TR gene sequences. Using the TCRdist pipeline, a later analysis assigned CDR3 sequences along with most-parsimonious VDJ recombination scenarios. In a later analysis, each TCR beta chain was defined by its CDR3 amino acid sequence together with its V-gene family, and reads lacking a unique V-gene family were excluded. As a way to deal with suspected cross-contamination and a sequencing artifact, a later analysis dropped 640 or so nucleotide sequences that were highly shared and had low generation probability. In a later analysis, a clonal expansion index for each public chain was calculated from normalized within-repertoire ranks of inferred template counts. In a later analysis, generation probabilities were computed using a VDJ recombination model fitted to out-of-frame rearrangements, and the results were checked against IGoR. A later analysis scored TCR-TCR, TCR-HLA and TCR-CMV co-occurrence with hypergeometric tests, applying a repertoire-size bias correction to TCR pairs. A later analysis estimated false discovery rates by permuting HLA or CMV assignments 20 times. A later analysis grouped co-occurring TCRs with DBSCAN, adding TCRdist sequence similarity when clustering within HLA-allele-positive subsets. For co-occurrence clustering, repertoires with fewer than 30,000 or more than 120,000 public chains were excluded, along with roughly 5 repertoires with anomalous nucleotide sharing. TCRdb limited this immuneACCESS table to in-frame rearrangements with V and J called. A share of clones is missing; checked studies link under half to unresolved V genes, and the rest is unexplained. V and J calls and clone size are given by that table; D and trimming were obtained from the DNA. The sample table shows about 130,000 clones, and 80% to 90% are seen once. Of the sample, under 7% is held by the ten largest clones.

This record comes from a study of cytomegalovirus exposure and HLA in healthy donors (dated by TCRdb to 2015 to 2018). Background on the whole study: An earlier analysis of 587 of the donors reported about 300 Gb of sequence data and 117 million unique TCR beta sequences obtained from 150 million to 200 million T cells. An early release covering approximately 600 HLA-typed donors comprised 250 to 350 gigabases of sequencing data and some 79 million unique TCR sequences. Of the roughly 400 genotyped donors, around 81% fell in the genetic ancestry cluster associated with self-reported Caucasian donors. The study was designed to test whether signatures of past pathogen exposure could be identified by cataloging public T cell receptors. Using immunosequencing, the study profiled T cell repertoires from roughly 650 subjects and related those repertoires to cytomegalovirus serostatus. Along with the approximately 700-subject first cohort, a separate validation cohort of around 110 different subjects was used. To predict cytomegalovirus infection status, the study brought together high-throughput TCR immunosequencing, statistical association of individual TCRs with disease status, and machine learning. A later analysis re-examined previously published TCR beta repertoires from more than 650 donors and added high-resolution HLA genotyping to investigate patterns of TCR occurrence. In the later analysis, no new phenotypic data were used to find candidate immune exposures; instead, reliance was placed on TCR beta sequences and their occurrence across donors. In an earlier analysis of several hundred of the donors, high-throughput TCR beta sequencing was used to judge whether each TCR beta V gene segment behaved as functional or pseudogenic. Alongside the repertoire data, information on donor age, sex, ethnicity and CMV serostatus was compiled. Genome-wide SNP genotypes for about 60% of the roughly 670 donors were used in a later genetic analysis, which treated that subset as a discovery cohort. All discovery cohort repertoires had been generated using a single sequencing platform. Class I and class II HLA loci were covered by the typing at four-digit resolution. Typing coverage differed by locus: A, B, C, DRB1 and DQB1 were typed in about 620-630 donors, DQA1 in 500 to 550, DPA1 in around 600, and DPB1 in about 450. Roughly 5 DR-DQ haplotypes were handled as single units for association and clustering, since linkage in the cohort was strong. Among 350 to 400 genotyped donors of the cohort, an average of 235,054 unique TCR beta nucleotide sequences were sequenced per donor, roughly 20% of them non-productive. General study outcomes and caveats: According to the authors, the approach could potentially be generalized to other disease states and immunological phenotypes. Linkage disequilibrium might explain the correlated functional status among segregating V segments, but an unknown experimental factor could not be ruled out. In a later genetic analysis, a missense DCLRE1C variant was associated with V-gene and J-gene trimming of TCR beta chains, and the association was replicated in an independent cohort. In a later analysis, most CMV-associated TCR beta chains were found to appear HLA-restricted, with HLA associations seemingly driven largely by CMV exposure. An earlier analysis of approximately 570 of the donors showed that most TCR beta V segments appeared in productive rearrangements either about 87% or about 30% of the time, which broadly matched IMGT annotations. According to a later analysis, TCR association rates differed among HLA loci, with DRB1 alleles showing the most associated TCRs and HLA-C alleles showing the fewest. A further reported finding was that TCR beta sequences accurately predicted the HLA-A and HLA-B alleles for most subjects in the first cohort. A cluster of highly shared sequence variants was judged likely to represent a technical artifact of the sequencing pipeline. Strong co-occurrence of HLA alleles, especially DR and DQ, made assigning TCR associations to individual alleles difficult. CMV serostatus was the only immune exposure information available for the cohort. In a later analysis, 16,951 TCR beta sequences were associated with specific HLA alleles at a false discovery rate of 0.05. Some IMGT-functional V segments, including TRBV6-2 and TRBV6-3, could not be told apart with the 87-base-pair reads, so those segments were excluded. The study listed 150 to 200 TCR beta chains as associated with cytomegalovirus. Because HLA typing was missing for some donors at each locus, association tests included only the typed subset. The cohort was sequenced for TCR beta chains only, and without alpha or paired-chain data the features that could be detected were limited. In a later analysis, several top co-occurrence clusters were reported to appear linked to parvovirus B19, influenza, CMV and Epstein-Barr virus. A later genetic analysis reported fewer N-insertions in productive TCRs among donors in an Asian-associated ancestry cluster than the roughly 720-donor mean. Compared with equally common non-associated chains, HLA-associated TCR beta chains in a later analysis were more clonally expanded and had lower generation probabilities. The classifier was reported to diagnose cytomegalovirus status with high specificity and sensitivity in both the original cohort and the validation cohort. Roughly 17 rarely observed V segments, including chromosome 9 orphons, were excluded from the earlier analysis of some 590 of the donors because counts were too low. Most TCR sequences were observed very rarely across donors, whereas some public TCRs were present in many individuals. Sequencing depth was assumed to be roughly uniform across donors in the presence/absence analyses, though that assumption may not hold. In vitro tests confirmed that three of the cytomegalovirus-associated TCR beta chains recognize cytomegalovirus antigens.

Sequencing used PBMCs. The chain joins TRBV5-1 to TRBJ2-1; TRBD2 is possibly the D segment (6 matching bases). The TCR comes from a woman in her thirties or forties in good health and CMV-seropositive. The DNA is as follows: TGCGCCAGCAGCCAGATTGGTATAGGCGGCGCGGGATTCGCTGAGCAGTTCTTC. It translates to CASSQIGIGGAGFAEQFF.